One sample yielded the 11 T cell receptor beta chains listed below, sequenced in a study of response to subunit inactivated influenza vaccine. TCRdb reprocessed the RT-PCR reads via MiXCR and lists one record per CDR3 protein. In the table there are hundreds of thousands of distinct CDR3 sequences, about 14% of which are singletons. The sequenced sample was PBMCs from blood, obtained 14 to 15 days before vaccination. All receptors derive from a man aged 50 or older who received an inactivated influenza vaccine.

This clonotype was counted only a few times. The chain is built from TRBV12-3 or TRBV12-4 and TRBJ2-5; 9 nucleotides align to TRBD2. With V trimmed by 3 bases and J by 7 bases, 6 bases remained unmatched. The CDR3 sequence is 14 residues long. The DNA for the CDR3 is TGTGCCAGCAGTTTGTCTAGCGGGGCGCGGACCCAGTACTTC. Protein: CASSLSSGARTQYF.

V gene TRBV11-2 combines with J gene TRBJ2-3, with 11 bases matching TRBD2. In germline, CDR1 is SGHAT, CDR2 FQNNGV. The CDR3 extends over 16 amino acids. Trimming removed 4 bases from V and 5 bases from J; junction bases left unmatched: 8. This CDR3 is CASSSDSGGGGDTQYF. The DNA for the CDR3 is TGTGCCAGCAGCTCTGATAGCGGGGGGGGAGGAGATACGCAGTATTTT.

This clonotype occurred a few times. Its ends do not fully match the called genes, so a read error is possible. This chain connects TRBV20-1 to TRBJ2-1; 9 bases fit TRBD2. The V gene's germline CDR1 is DFQATT and CDR2 SNEGSKA (reference sequence). This CDR3 comprises 14 residues. CDR3 protein: CSASLAGNYNAQFF. As DNA, the CDR3 is TGCAGTGCTTCTCTAGCGGGGAACTACAATGCGCAGTTCTTC.

This clonotype has at least ten counts. Relative to the germline gene, one junction end is altered; a read error may explain this. The chain has TRBV7-7 and TRBJ2-5; D is perhaps TRBD1 (5 bases). Germline-derived CDR1 and CDR2 are SSHAT and FNYEAQ (reference sequence). The CDR3 is 16 residues long. As DNA, the CDR3 is TGTGCTAGCAGCCTCGGAGTTGGGGCGCGTCAAGAGACCCAGTACTTC. Protein: CASSLGVGARQETQYF.

There are a few counts of this clonotype. The CDR3 region has the DNA TGTGCCAGCAGCGGGCTGAGCTCCTATAATTCACCCCTCCACTTT. It translates to CASSGLSSYNSPLHF. The chain links TRBV5-8 to TRBJ1-6; D ambiguous. This CDR3 region has 15 residues. Germline assignment: CDR1 SGHTS and CDR2 YDEGEE. Trimming left V 4 bases short and J 0 bases short, with 8 bases between.

This clonotype appeared many times. V usage is TRBV7-9 and J usage is TRBJ1-1; D gene ambiguous. Germline CDR1 SEHNR, CDR2 FQNEAQ (reference sequence). The V end was cut by 2 bases, the J end by 8 bases, with 6 bases between. The CDR3 extends over 11 amino acids. The CDR3 sequence is CASSLKTEAFF. CDR3 nucleotides: TGTGCCAGCAGCTTAAAAACCGAAGCTTTCTTT.

The chain employs TRBV4-2 and TRBJ1-2; D not resolved. The germline V and J ends were trimmed by 0 bases and 5 bases, with 4 bases remaining between them. Germline CDR1 and CDR2: LGHNA and YNFKEQ. There are 12 residues in the CDR3. The CDR3 spells CASSQDTYGYTF. The CDR3 coding sequence is TGTGCCAGCAGCCAAGATACGTATGGCTACACCTTC.

There are a few counts of this clonotype. The genes are TRBV6-6 and TRBJ2-7; maybe TRBD1 (5 bases). The germline V gene encodes CDR1 MNHNY and CDR2 SVGAGI (reference sequence). V was pared by 5 bases and J by 3 bases, with 11 bases between. CDR3 length: 13 residues. CDR3 loop: CASSPSRGYEQYF. As DNA, the CDR3 is TGTGCCAGCAGTCCCTCTAGGGGCTACGAGCAGTACTTC.

This clonotype has a handful of counts. J is TRBJ1-2 and V is TRBV5-1; 9 nucleotides align to TRBD1. The CDR3 length is 15 residues. V gave up 0 bases and J gave up 11 bases; unmatched junction bases: 11. The germline V gene has CDR1 SGHRS and CDR2 YFSETQ. The CDR3 sequence is CASSLESGTGRIYTF. CDR3 nucleotide sequence: TGCGCCAGCAGCTTGGAGTCCGGGACAGGGAGAATATACACCTTC.

V gene TRBV20-1 combines with J gene TRBJ1-2; TRBD1 matches at 7 bases. The CDR3 covers 14 residues. CDR1 DFQATT and CDR2 SNEGSKA come from the germline V gene (reference sequence). J lost 3 bases, V lost 3 bases, and 7 bases had no gene match. The DNA for the CDR3 is TGCAGTGCTAGGAGATCCGACAGGGACTATGGCTACACCTTC. Translating it yields CSARRSDRDYGYTF.

This clonotype has a single count. This chain uses TRBV18 with TRBJ1-1, with D possibly being TRBD1 (5 bases). This CDR3 comprises 14 residues. Looked up from germline, CDR1 is KGHSH and CDR2 is LQKENI. The V end lost 0 bases, the J end lost 5 bases, and 10 bases lay between the germline ends. This CDR3 is CASSPPGGRTEAFF. Written as DNA, the CDR3 is TGTGCCAGCTCACCACCGGGGGGTAGGACTGAAGCTTTCTTT.